What follows are 13 T cell receptor beta chains derived from one specimen sequenced in a study of shared T cell receptors in the human thymus. Method: immunoSEQ multiplex PCR; TCRdb's copy keeps in-frame clones and lacks some. The profile shows 500,000 to 550,000 clones, roughly 74% of them singletons. A further study also used this sample, focusing on human thymus T cells.

Material: thymocytes. These receptor sequences come from a boy in the first two years of life with a congenital heart defect.

The chain employs TRBV19 and TRBJ2-2; 11 bases are shared with TRBD2. This CDR3 spans 16 amino acids. The J segment lost 4 bases and the V segment lost 4 bases, leaving 5 bases of the junction unmatched. Germline V gene data show CDR1 as LNHDA and CDR2 as SQIVND (reference sequence). The DNA of the CDR3 is TGTGCCAGTAGTACCCGACTAGCGGGAACCACCGGGGAGCTGTTTTTT. It translates to CASSTRLAGTTGELFF.

The chain couples TRBV20-1 to TRBJ1-4, with unresolved D. V shed 6 bases and J shed 5 bases, with 4 bases lying between them. Per the germline V gene, CDR1 is DFQATT and CDR2 is SNEGSKA (reference sequence). The CDR3 length is 10 residues. CDR3 in DNA: TGCAGTGCCTTAAATGAAAAACTGTTTTTT. Its protein is CSALNEKLFF.

This chain uses TRBV18 with TRBJ2-3; 7 bases map to TRBD2. Germline CDR1 reads KGHSH; CDR2 reads LQKENI. The CDR3 has 15 amino acids. V lost 2 bases to trimming and J lost 4 bases; unmatched junction nucleotides: 6. This chain's CDR3 is CASSPCGSAPDTQYF. For the CDR3, the DNA is TGTGCCAGCTCACCATGCGGGAGTGCCCCAGATACGCAGTATTTT.

V is TRBV11-3 and J is TRBJ2-5, with a weak D call TRBD1 (6 bases). Trimming left V 5 bases short and J 2 bases short, with 9 bases between. CDR3 length equals 13 residues. From germline, CDR1 is SGHNT and CDR2 YENEEA. The DNA for the CDR3 is TGTGCCAGCAGCCAAGGGGGACAAGAGACCCAGTACTTC. Its protein is CASSQGGQETQYF.

The genes are TRBV23-1 and TRBJ2-3; 8 nucleotides line up with TRBD1. TRBV23-1 is treated as an ORF (open reading frame) with a function not yet certain. CDR3 length equals 17 residues. With V trimmed by 2 bases and J by 5 bases, 12 bases remained unmatched. The CDR3 nucleotides read TGCGCCAGCAGTCAACCCTCGGACAGGGCCAGGGTAGATACGCAGTATTTT. Translating it yields CASSQPSDRARVDTQYF.

This chain joins TRBV15 and TRBJ2-7, with 9 bases that match TRBD1. J lost 3 bases, V lost 5 bases, and 8 bases had no gene match. Germline values: CDR1 LNHNV, CDR2 YYDKDF (reference sequence). This CDR3 is 15 amino acids long. CDR3 residues: CATSERGDRVYEQYF. The CDR3 nucleotides are TGTGCCACCAGCGAGAGAGGGGACAGGGTCTACGAGCAGTACTTC.

This chain joins TRBV27 and TRBJ2-7; 8 nucleotides match TRBD1. The CDR3 is 17 amino acids. Germline CDR1 and CDR2: MNHEY and SMNVEV (reference sequence). The V and J ends lost 5 bases and 3 bases, in that order; junction bases with no gene match: 15. Here the CDR3 DNA reads TGTGCCAGCAGTCCCCGTTCCGGGACAGGAAGGGACTACGAGCAGTACTTC. Amino acid sequence: CASSPRSGTGRDYEQYF.

This clone was picked up a small number of times. The rearrangement uses TRBV27 and TRBJ2-7; the D gene is possibly TRBD2 (6 bases). The CDR3 is 14 residues long. CDR1 MNHEY and CDR2 SMNVEV come from the germline V gene (reference sequence). Trimming removed 3 bases at V and 4 bases at J, with 13 bases between. The CDR3: CASSLRELGYEQYF. The CDR3 DNA follows: TGTGCCAGCAGTTTGCGGGAACTCGGATACGAGCAGTACTTC.

This chain uses TRBV10-2 with TRBJ2-7; TRBD1 aligns across 9 bases. Looked up from germline, CDR1 is WSHSY and CDR2 is SAAADI. The J segment lost 0 bases and the V segment lost 0 bases, leaving 3 bases of the junction unmatched. The CDR3 extends over 16 amino acids. DNA of the CDR3: TGCGCCAGCAGTGAGTCGGACAGGGGACCCTCCTACGAGCAGTACTTC. This translates into CASSESDRGPSYEQYF.

J is TRBJ2-3 and V is TRBV6-6; D possibly corresponds to TRBD2 (5 bases). V shed 6 bases and J shed 9 bases, with 22 bases lying between them. The CDR3 is made up of 15 amino acids. Germline assignment: CDR1 MNHNY and CDR2 SVGAGI (reference sequence). CDR3 nucleotides: TGTGCCAGCAGCCGGGTTGCTAGCCTCTTGTGGACGCAGTATTTT. Its translation is CASSRVASLLWTQYF.

V and J are TRBV6-5 and TRBJ2-3; D may be TRBD2 (6 bases). The CDR3 is 16 residues long. With 3 bases removed from V and 3 bases from J, the gap between germline ends came to 16 bases. The germline CDR1 and CDR2 sequences are MNHEY and SVGAGI. The CDR3 protein is CASSYSPRGGTDTQYF. CDR3 bases: TGTGCCAGCAGTTATAGTCCGCGGGGAGGTACAGATACGCAGTATTTT.

In this sample, this clone turned up once. The chain links TRBV18 to TRBJ2-7, with 12 positions matching TRBD2. This CDR3 has 16 amino acids. After removal of 0 bases from V and 6 bases from J, the junction contained 6 bases not matched to a gene. CDR1 and CDR2 (germline): KGHSH, LQKENI. This CDR3 is CASSPPASGREGEQYF. The CDR3 coding sequence is TGTGCCAGCTCACCACCAGCTAGCGGGAGGGAGGGCGAGCAGTACTTC. The whole variable domain, filled in from reference TRBV18 and TRBJ2-7, reads NAGVMQNPRHLVRRRGQEARLRCSPMKGHSHVYWYRQLPEEGLKFMVYLQKENIIDESGMPKERFSAEFPKEGPSILRIQQVVRGDSAAYFCASSPPASGREGEQYFGPGTRLTVT.

The chain is built from TRBV5-4 and TRBJ1-1; 8 positions agree with TRBD1. The germline CDR1 and CDR2 sequences are SGHNT and YYREEE (reference sequence). J lost 5 bases, V lost 5 bases, and 8 bases had no gene match. There are 14 residues in the CDR3. The DNA of the CDR3 is TGTGCCAGCAGTCGGCAGGGGGCGAGAACTGAAGCTTTCTTT. Encoded protein: CASSRQGARTEAFF.